This T cell receptor (beta chain) is drawn from a study of CD8 T cells in ankylosing spondylitis. Overall study results and limits: Significant enrichment of disease-linked clones was reportedly seen in matched ankylosing spondylitis synovial fluid. Ankylosing spondylitis blood appeared to be characterized by a TCR beta motif of eight highly homologous variants. Clones linked with disease were CD8+ and fairly uncommon in the peripheral blood.

Remarks on this clonotype: Its target is not known.

Using quantitative 5'-RACE with molecular barcodes, the authors made TCR beta libraries. TCRdb fed the 5' RACE reads into MiXCR, producing one record per CDR3 protein. The profile shows approximately 350,000 distinct CDR3 sequences, roughly 22% of them singletons. V lost 6 bases and J 1 base, leaving 10 bases between the germline ends. The CDR3 sequence is 13 residues long. Germline assignment: CDR1 DFQATT and CDR2 SNEGSKA (reference sequence). The clonotype originates from a male donor with ankylosing spondylitis or in good health (not recorded which). The V call is TRBV20-1, the J call TRBJ2-1; no clear D. Input material: blood, either unsorted or a sorted T cell fraction (not recorded which). The CDR3 DNA is TGCAGTGCCCCGCAGGAATCCTACAATGAGCAGTTCTTC. Translation: CSAPQESYNEQFF.